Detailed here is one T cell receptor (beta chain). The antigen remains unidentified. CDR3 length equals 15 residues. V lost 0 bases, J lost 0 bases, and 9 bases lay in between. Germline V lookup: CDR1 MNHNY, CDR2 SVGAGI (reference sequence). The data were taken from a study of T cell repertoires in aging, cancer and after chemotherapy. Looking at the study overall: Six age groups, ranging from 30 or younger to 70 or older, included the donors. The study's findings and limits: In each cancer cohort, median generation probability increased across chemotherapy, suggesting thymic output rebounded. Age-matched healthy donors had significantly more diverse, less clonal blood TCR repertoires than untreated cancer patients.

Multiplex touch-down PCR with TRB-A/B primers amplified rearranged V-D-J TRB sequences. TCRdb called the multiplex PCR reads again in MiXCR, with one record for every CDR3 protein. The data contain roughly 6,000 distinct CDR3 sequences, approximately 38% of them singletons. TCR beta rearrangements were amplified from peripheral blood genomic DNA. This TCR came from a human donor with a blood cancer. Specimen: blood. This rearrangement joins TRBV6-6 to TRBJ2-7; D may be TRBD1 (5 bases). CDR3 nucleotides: TGTGCCAGCAGTTACTCGGCCAGGGCCTCCTACGAGCAGTACTTC. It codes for CASSYSARASYEQYF.